These T cell receptor beta chains were read from a single sample in a study of beta chain features in type 1 diabetes. The repertoire was sequenced with immunoSEQ multiplex PCR; TCRdb's copy has only in-frame clones and lacks some. The table lists 250,000 to 350,000 clones, 14% of them singletons. Material for sequencing was naive CD4+ T cells from blood. All receptors come from a man between 25 and 39 years old with type 1 diabetes. Both conserved end residues are part of each CDR3. D genes are given only for firm matches. Expanded clones get a size class; other rows say once, few or many, or leave the size out.

D: -; V: TRBV2; size: -; J: TRBJ1-1; DNA: TGTGCCAGCAGTTTACAGCTGAACACTGAAGCTTTCTTT; CDR3: CASSLQLNTEAFF
D: -; V: TRBV5-1; size: -; J: TRBJ1-5; DNA: TGCGCCAGCAGCCCCGGACTGAGCAATCAGCCCCAGCATTTT; CDR3: CASSPGLSNQPQHF
D: TRBD1; V: TRBV6-5; size: few; J: TRBJ2-1; DNA: TGTGCCAGCAGTTACGGCGGGACAGGGGGCGTAGAGTTCTTC; CDR3: CASSYGGTGGVEFF
D: TRBD1; V: TRBV7-9; size: few; J: TRBJ2-1; DNA: TGTGCCAGCAGCTCACAGGGGGCTACCTACAATGAGCAGTTCTTC; CDR3: CASSSQGATYNEQFF
D: TRBD1; V: TRBV28; size: few; J: TRBJ1-4; DNA: TGTGCCAGCAGTACCGCCGCAGGGGGAGTTGAAAAACTGTTTTTT; CDR3: CASSTAAGGVEKLFF
D: -; V: TRBV5-4; size: few; J: TRBJ2-3; DNA: TGTGCCAGCAGCGCGCAGGACACAGATACGCAGTATTTT; CDR3: CASSAQDTDTQYF
D: -; V: TRBV7-9; size: -; J: TRBJ2-7; DNA: TGTGCCAGCAGCAGTAGCGGCACCTACGAGCAGTACTTC; CDR3: CASSSSGTYEQYF
D: TRBD1; V: TRBV2; size: -; J: TRBJ2-1; DNA: TGTGCCAGCAATTCGGGACAGAGCTCCTACAATGAGCAGTTCTTC; CDR3: CASNSGQSSYNEQFF
D: TRBD1; V: TRBV2; size: -; J: TRBJ2-5; DNA: TGTGCCGGCGGGACAGGGAGAGAGACCCAGTACTTC; CDR3: CAGGTGRETQYF
D: TRBD2; V: TRBV4-3; size: few; J: TRBJ2-7; DNA: TGCGCCAGCAGCCAAGGACTAGCGGGAGGGGGGCAGTACTTC; CDR3: CASSQGLAGGGQYF
D: -; V: TRBV28; size: few; J: TRBJ2-1; DNA: TGTGCCTCCGTTTGGAGCGGGCGATACAATGAGCAGTTCTTC; CDR3: CASVWSGRYNEQFF
D: -; V: TRBV2; size: -; J: TRBJ2-7; DNA: TGTGCCAGCACCCAATCCCAGGGCTCCTACGAGCAGTACTTC; CDR3: CASTQSQGSYEQYF
D: -; V: TRBV18; size: few; J: TRBJ2-1; DNA: TGTGCCAGCTCACCAGACTACGTCCGGTTGAATGAGCAGTTCTTC; CDR3: CASSPDYVRLNEQFF
D: TRBD1; V: TRBV18; size: -; J: TRBJ1-4; DNA: TGTGCCAGCTCACCGACAGGGAATGAAAAACTGTTTTTT; CDR3: CASSPTGNEKLFF
D: TRBD2; V: TRBV4-1; size: -; J: TRBJ2-7; DNA: TGCGCCAGCAGCCAGGCGACTAGCGGGTACGAGCAGTACTTC; CDR3: CASSQATSGYEQYF
D: -; V: TRBV2; size: -; J: TRBJ2-1; DNA: TGTGCCAGCTCGATAAGGGGGTTAGACAATGAGCAGTTCTTC; CDR3: CASSIRGLDNEQFF
D: -; V: TRBV30; size: few; J: TRBJ1-1; DNA: TGTGCCTGGACTCGCCTCAGGCTCGGGGCTGAAGCTTTCTTT; CDR3: CAWTRLRLGAEAFF
D: -; V: TRBV21-1; size: few; J: TRBJ2-1; DNA: TGTGCCAGCAGCATACAACAGGGACGTTACTCCTACAATGAGCAGTTCTTC; CDR3: CASSIQQGRYSYNEQFF